One and the same sample provided the 2 T cell receptor beta chains below, sequenced in a study of T cell changes during pregnancy in multiple sclerosis. Only in-frame clones appear in the TCRdb table, and some are missing; sequencing was by immunoSEQ multiplex PCR. The sample consists of around 40,000 clones, approximately 90% of them appearing once. The specimen was CD4+ T cells from peripheral blood mononuclear cells, collected in the second trimester of pregnancy. These receptor sequences come from a female donor with multiple sclerosis, enrolled in a pregnancy study.

This chain links TRBV6-5 with TRBJ1-5; 10 bases match TRBD1. The CDR3 extends over 16 amino acids. Germline-derived CDR1 and CDR2 are MNHEY and SVGAGI. V was clipped by 0 bases and J by 7 bases; unmatched bases: 6. In DNA form, the CDR3 reads TGTGCCAGCAGTTACTCGAGGGACAGGGGAGGCCAGCCCCAGCATTTT. Translating gives CASSYSRDRGGQPQHF.

V is TRBV7-9 and J is TRBJ1-3, with 9 bases that match TRBD1. Germline V CDR1 and CDR2: SEHNR, FQNEAQ (reference sequence). Trimming removed 5 bases from V and 2 bases from J; junction bases left unmatched: 4. The CDR3 sequence is 15 residues long. CDR3 sequence reads: CASSPWTGAGNTIYF. CDR3 DNA sequence: TGTGCCAGCAGCCCCTGGACAGGGGCTGGAAACACCATATATTTT.